This T cell receptor beta chain originates from a study of blood T cell repertoires in COVID-19. V shed 0 bases, J shed 5 bases, and the junction held 6 bases outside the gene matches. From germline, CDR1 is SGHDT and CDR2 YYEEEE. The CDR3 consists of 15 residues. Profiled with immunoSEQ multiplex PCR; TCRdb holds only in-frame clones, not every one. The sample consists of 60,000 or so clones, approximately 84% of them appearing once. The J gene is TRBJ1-1, the V gene TRBV5-6; TRBD1 matches 8 bases. What was sequenced was peripheral blood. This TCR came from a human donor in a cohort sampled during active COVID-19. DNA for the CDR3: TGTGCCAGCAGCTTGGATGGGACAGGCGGGACTGAAGCTTTCTTT. Translated, it gives CASSLDGTGGTEAFF.